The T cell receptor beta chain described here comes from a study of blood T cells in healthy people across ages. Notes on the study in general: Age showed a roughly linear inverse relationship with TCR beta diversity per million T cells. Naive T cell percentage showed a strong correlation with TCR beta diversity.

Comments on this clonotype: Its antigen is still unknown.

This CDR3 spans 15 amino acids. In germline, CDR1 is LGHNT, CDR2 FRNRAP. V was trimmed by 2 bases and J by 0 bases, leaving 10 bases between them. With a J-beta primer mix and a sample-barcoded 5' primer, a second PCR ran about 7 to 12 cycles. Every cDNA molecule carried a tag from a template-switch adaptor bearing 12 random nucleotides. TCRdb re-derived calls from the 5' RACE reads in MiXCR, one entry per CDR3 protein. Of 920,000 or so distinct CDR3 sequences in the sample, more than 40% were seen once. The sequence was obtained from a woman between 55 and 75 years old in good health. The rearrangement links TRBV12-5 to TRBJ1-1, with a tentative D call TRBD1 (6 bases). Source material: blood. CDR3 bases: TGTGCTAGTGGTTTGCCAGGGGTCATGAACACTGAAGCTTTCTTT. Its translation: CASGLPGVMNTEAFF.